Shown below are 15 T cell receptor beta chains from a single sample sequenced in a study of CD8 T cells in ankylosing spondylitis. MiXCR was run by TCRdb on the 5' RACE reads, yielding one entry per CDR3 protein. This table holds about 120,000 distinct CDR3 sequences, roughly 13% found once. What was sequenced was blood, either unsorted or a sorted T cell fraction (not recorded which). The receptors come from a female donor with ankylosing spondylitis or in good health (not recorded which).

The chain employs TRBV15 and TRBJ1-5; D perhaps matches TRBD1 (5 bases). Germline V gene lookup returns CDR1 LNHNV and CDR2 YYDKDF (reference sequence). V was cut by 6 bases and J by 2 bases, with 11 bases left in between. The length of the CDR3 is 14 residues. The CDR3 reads CATSLGGGNQPQHF. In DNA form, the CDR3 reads TGTGCCACCAGTCTGGGGGGGGGCAATCAGCCCCAGCATTTT. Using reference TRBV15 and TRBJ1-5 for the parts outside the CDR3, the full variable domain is DAMVIQNPRYQVTQFGKPVTLSCSQTLNHNVMYWYQQKSSQAPKLLFHYYDKDFNNEADTPDNFQSRRPNTSFCFLDIRSPGLGDTAMYLCATSLGGGNQPQHFGDGTRLSIL.

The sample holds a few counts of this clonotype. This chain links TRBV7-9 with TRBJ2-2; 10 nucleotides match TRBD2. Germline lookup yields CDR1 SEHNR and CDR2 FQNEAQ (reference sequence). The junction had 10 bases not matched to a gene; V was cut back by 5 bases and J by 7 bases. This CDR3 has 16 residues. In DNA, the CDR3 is TGTGCCAGCAGCCTAGGCACTAGCGGGGAACACGGGGAGCTGTTTTTT. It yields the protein CASSLGTSGEHGELFF.

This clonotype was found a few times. The CDR3 DNA reads as TGTGCCAGCAGCTTAGGACGCGAAAGGGACGAGCAGTACTTC. This gives the protein CASSLGRERDEQYF. The chain joins TRBV7-8 to TRBJ2-7; D is undetermined. The CDR3 runs to 14 residues. The V gene lost 1 base and the J gene lost 5 bases, with 12 bases spanning the gap. Germline CDR1 is SGHVS and CDR2 is FQNEAQ.

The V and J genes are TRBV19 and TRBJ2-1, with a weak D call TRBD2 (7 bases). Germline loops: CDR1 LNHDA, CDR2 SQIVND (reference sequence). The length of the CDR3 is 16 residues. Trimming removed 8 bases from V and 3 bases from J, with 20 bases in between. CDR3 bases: TGTGCCAGTTGGGGGGCCAGGGGAGGGGACTACAATGAGCAGTTCTTC. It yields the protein CASWGARGGDYNEQFF. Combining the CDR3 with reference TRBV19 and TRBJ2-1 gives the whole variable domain DGGITQSPKYLFRKEGQNVTLSCEQNLNHDAMYWYRQDPGQGLRLIYYSQIVNDFQKGDIAEGYSVSREKKESFPLTVTSAQKNPTAFYLCASWGARGGDYNEQFFGPGTRLTVL.

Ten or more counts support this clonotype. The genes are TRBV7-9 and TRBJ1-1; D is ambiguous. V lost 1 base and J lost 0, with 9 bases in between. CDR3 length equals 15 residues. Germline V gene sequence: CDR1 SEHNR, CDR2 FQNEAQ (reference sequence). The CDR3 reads CASSLVQSMNTEAFF. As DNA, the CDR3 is TGTGCCAGCAGCTTAGTACAATCAATGAACACTGAAGCTTTCTTT.

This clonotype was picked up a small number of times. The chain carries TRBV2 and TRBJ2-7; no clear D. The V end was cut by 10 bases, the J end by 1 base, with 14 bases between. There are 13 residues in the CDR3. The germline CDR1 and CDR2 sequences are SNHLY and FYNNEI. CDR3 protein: CAIDGFRSYEQYF. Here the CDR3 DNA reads TGTGCCATCGACGGGTTCAGGTCCTACGAGCAGTACTTC. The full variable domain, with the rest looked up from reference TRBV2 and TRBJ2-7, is EPEVTQTPSHQVTQMGQEVILRCVPISNHLYFYWYRQILGQKVEFLVSFYNNEISEKSEIFDDQFSVERPDGSNFTLKIRSTKLEDSAMYFCAIDGFRSYEQYFGPGTRLTVT.

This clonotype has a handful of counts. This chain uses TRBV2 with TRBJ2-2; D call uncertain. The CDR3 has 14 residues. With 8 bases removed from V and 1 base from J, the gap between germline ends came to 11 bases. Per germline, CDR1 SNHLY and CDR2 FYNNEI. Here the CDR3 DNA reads TGTGCCAGCCGTAGGCTAGTGAACACCGGGGAGCTGTTTTTT. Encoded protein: CASRRLVNTGELFF.

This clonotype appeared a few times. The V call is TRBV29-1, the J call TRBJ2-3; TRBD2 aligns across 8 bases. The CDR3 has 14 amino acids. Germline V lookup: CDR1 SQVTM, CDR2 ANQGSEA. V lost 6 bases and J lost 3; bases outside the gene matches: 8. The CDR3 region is CSVIIAGRTDTQYF. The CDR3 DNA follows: TGCAGCGTAATTATAGCGGGAAGGACAGATACGCAGTATTTT.

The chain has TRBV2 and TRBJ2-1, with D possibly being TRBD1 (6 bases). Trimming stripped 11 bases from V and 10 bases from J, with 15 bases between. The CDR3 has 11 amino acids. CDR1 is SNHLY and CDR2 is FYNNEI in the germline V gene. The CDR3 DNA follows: TGTGCCCTGGAAGGGGGTTCCGAGCAGTTCTTC. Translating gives CALEGGSEQFF. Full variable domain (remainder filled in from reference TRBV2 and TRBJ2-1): EPEVTQTPSHQVTQMGQEVILRCVPISNHLYFYWYRQILGQKVEFLVSFYNNEISEKSEIFDDQFSVERPDGSNFTLKIRSTKLEDSAMYFCALEGGSEQFFGPGTRLTVL.

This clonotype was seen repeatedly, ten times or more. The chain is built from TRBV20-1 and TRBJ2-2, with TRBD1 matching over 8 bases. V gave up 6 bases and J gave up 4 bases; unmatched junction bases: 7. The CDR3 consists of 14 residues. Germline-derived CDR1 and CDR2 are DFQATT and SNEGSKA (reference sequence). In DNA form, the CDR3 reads TGCAGTGCAACTACAGGGGGGAGCACCGGGGAGCTGTTTTTT. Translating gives CSATTGGSTGELFF.

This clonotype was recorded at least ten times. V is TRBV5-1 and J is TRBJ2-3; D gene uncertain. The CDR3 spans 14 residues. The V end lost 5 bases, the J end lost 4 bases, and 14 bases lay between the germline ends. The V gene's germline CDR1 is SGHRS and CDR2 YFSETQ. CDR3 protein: CASSSWSTADTQYF. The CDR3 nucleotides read TGCGCCAGCAGTTCCTGGTCGACCGCAGATACGCAGTATTTT. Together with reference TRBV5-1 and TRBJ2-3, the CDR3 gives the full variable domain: KAGVTQTPRYLIKTRGQQVTLSCSPISGHRSVSWYQQTPGQGLQFLFEYFSETQRNKGNFPGRFSGRQFSNSRSEMNVSTLELGDSALYLCASSSWSTADTQYFGPGTRLTVL.

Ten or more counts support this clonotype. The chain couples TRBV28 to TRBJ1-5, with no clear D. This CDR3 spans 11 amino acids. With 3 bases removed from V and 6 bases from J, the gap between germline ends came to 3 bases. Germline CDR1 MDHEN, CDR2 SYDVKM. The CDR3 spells CASSLGQPQHF. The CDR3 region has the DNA TGTGCCAGCAGTTTGGGTCAGCCCCAGCATTTT. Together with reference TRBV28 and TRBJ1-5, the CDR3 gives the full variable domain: DVKVTQSSRYLVKRTGEKVFLECVQDMDHENMFWYRQDPGLGLRLIYFSYDVKMKEKGDIPEGYSVSREKKERFSLILESASTNQTSMYLCASSLGQPQHFGDGTRLSIL.

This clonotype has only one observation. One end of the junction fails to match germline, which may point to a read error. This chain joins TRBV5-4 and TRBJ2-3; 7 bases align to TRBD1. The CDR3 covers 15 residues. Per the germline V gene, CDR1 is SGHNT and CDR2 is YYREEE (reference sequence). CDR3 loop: CASSLGQSSTDMQYF. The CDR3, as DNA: TGTGCCAGCAGCCTGGGACAGTCTAGCACAGATATGCAGTATTTT.

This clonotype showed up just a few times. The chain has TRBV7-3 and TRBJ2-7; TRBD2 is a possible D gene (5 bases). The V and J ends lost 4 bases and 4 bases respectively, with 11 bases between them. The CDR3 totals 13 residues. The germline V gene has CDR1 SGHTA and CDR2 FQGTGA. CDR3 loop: CASSSIGGYEQYF. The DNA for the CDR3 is TGTGCCAGCAGCTCCATAGGAGGATACGAGCAGTACTTC.

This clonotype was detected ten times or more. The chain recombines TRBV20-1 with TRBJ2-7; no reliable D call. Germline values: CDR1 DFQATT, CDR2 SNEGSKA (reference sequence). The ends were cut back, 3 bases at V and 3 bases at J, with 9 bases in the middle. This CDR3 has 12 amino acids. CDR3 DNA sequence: TGCAGTGCTAGCTCCGCTAACTACGAGCAGTACTTC. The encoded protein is CSASSANYEQYF.